The T cell receptor (beta chain) described here comes from a study of blood T cell repertoires in COVID-19 (dated by TCRdb to about 2020). About the study as a whole: Collaborator samples came from the United States, Italy and Spain and covered acute and convalescent phases of COVID-19. The prospective study material was composed of cDNA or gDNA derived from T cells, B-cell-depleted T cells, or PBMCs. Deeply sampled blood TCRbeta repertoires from subjects exposed to, actively infected with, or recovered from COVID-19 were included in the dataset. A freely available public database, intended as a resource for researchers studying the immune response to SARS-CoV-2, is where the repertoires were released. Samples were obtained from the ongoing ImmuneRACE study (first 160 participants) and from 1,254 subjects provided by 6 global collaborators. A de-identified subject ID, COVID-19 status, age in years and sex were almost always included in the sample metadata. Where available, HLA class I and class II types were obtained from metadata supplied by the sample provider rather than from assay-based typing. What the work shows at the level of the full study, not this receptor alone: The quantity of clinical and demographic metadata differed by source and by participant and was supplied without curation.

The immunoSEQ Assay, a bias-controlled multiplex PCR, was used to amplify TCRbeta CDR3 regions from genomic DNA. The authors' analysis ran thus. The number of nucleated cells in each sample was estimated by amplification of reference gene primers within the assay. To quantify the absolute abundance of each unique TCRbeta CDR3 rearrangement, sequence reads were collapsed and filtered. For each sample, productive Simpson clonality was calculated as the square root of Simpson's diversity index across productive rearrangements. TCRdb mirrors the immuneACCESS table, restricted to in-frame sequences. Some clones are absent from its copies; in checked studies, under half trace to an unresolved V gene, and the reason for the others is unknown. The V and J calls and clone size were taken over from that table, and D and trimming were inferred from the DNA. This sample holds approximately 160,000 clones; about three quarters were observed only once. 7% to 9% of the sample is in the top ten clones.

As concerns this clone: Its antigen remains undetermined. One base away there is no much larger clone; base qualities are not given.

Its CDR3 holds 13 amino acids, cysteine through phenylalanine. Only CDR3 DNA remains: 39 bases, in frame from the first base. The germline V gene gives CDR1 as SNHLY and CDR2 as FYNNEI. The germline V end is reduced by 10 bases and the J end by 5 bases; junction bases left unmatched: 10. Each collaborating institution followed its own protocols to collect whole blood in K2EDTA tubes. For TCRbeta analysis, collaborator samples were shipped as frozen whole blood, as isolated PBMCs, or as DNA extracted from either sample type. The TCR was taken from a man aged 55 to 70 with acute or convalescent COVID-19. The chain is made from TRBV2 and TRBJ2-5; 7 of the junction bases match TRBD1. Sequences were obtained from peripheral blood. The CDR3 here reads CANSWTGGETQYF. The DNA sequence is given as TGTGCCAACTCCTGGACAGGCGGGGAGACCCAGTACTTC.